These 18 T cell receptor beta chains were sequenced from one sample in a study of cytomegalovirus exposure and HLA in healthy donors. Both 60 Vbeta primers and 13 Jbeta primers went into the PCR. Sequencing was performed with immunoSEQ multiplex PCR; in TCRdb, only in-frame clones are kept and a portion is missing. The repertoire includes 85,000 to 100,000 clones, roughly two thirds of them detected once, and roughly 2.5% sits in the top ten. Input material: PBMCs. These receptors all come from a human donor in good health.

This clone came up once. The gene calls are TRBV7-8 and TRBJ2-7; tentatively, D is TRBD1 (6 bases). This CDR3 has 15 residues. Trimming took off 5 bases at V and 6 bases at J, with 20 bases between the two ends. The germline V gene has CDR1 SGHVS and CDR2 FQNEAQ. The CDR3 DNA reads TGTGCCAGCAGCATGCCCGGATGGGACACCCCCGAGCAGTACTTC. Its translation: CASSMPGWDTPEQYF. The variable domain in full, with the rest retrieved from reference TRBV7-8 and TRBJ2-7, is GAGVSQSPRYKVAKRGQDVALRCDPISGHVSLFWYQQALGQGPEFLTYFQNEAQLDKSGLPSDRFFAERPEGSVSTLKIQRTQQEDSAVYLCASSMPGWDTPEQYFGPGTRLTVT.

This chain connects TRBV19 to TRBJ1-1; D not resolved. Trimming shortened V by 7 bases and J by 4 bases, and 13 bases separated the two germline ends. This CDR3 spans 13 amino acids. Germline CDR1 and CDR2: LNHDA and SQIVND (reference sequence). The DNA of the CDR3 is TGTGCCAGTAACCAACTCCGGGGCACTGAAGCTTTCTTT. Its protein product is CASNQLRGTEAFF.

The chain carries TRBV7-9 and TRBJ1-2; 7 positions agree with TRBD1. The CDR3 has 14 residues. Trimming cost V 3 bases and J 3 bases; bases outside gene matches: 4. Germline-derived CDR1 and CDR2 are SEHNR and FQNEAQ (reference sequence). The CDR3, as DNA: TGTGCCAGCAGCTTGAGGGGGCAGGACTATGGCTACACCTTC. It specifies CASSLRGQDYGYTF. The full variable domain, with the rest looked up from reference TRBV7-9 and TRBJ1-2, is DTGVSQNPRHKITKRGQNVTFRCDPISEHNRLYWYRQTLGQGPEFLTYFQNEAQLEKSRLLSDRFSAERPKGSFSTLEIQRTEQGDSAMYLCASSLRGQDYGYTFGSGTRLTVV.

V gene TRBV6-5 combines with J gene TRBJ1-2; D possibly corresponds to TRBD1 (6 bases). CDR3 size: 13 residues. CDR1 MNHEY and CDR2 SVGAGI come from the germline V gene. With 6 bases removed from V and 3 bases from J, the gap between germline ends came to 11 bases. The CDR3 is CASRQGSDYGYTF. The CDR3 region has the DNA TGTGCCAGCAGACAGGGTTCCGACTATGGCTACACCTTC.

The J gene is TRBJ2-1, the V gene TRBV6-5; no reliable D call. The CDR3 is 15 amino acids. The V gene's germline CDR1 is MNHEY and CDR2 SVGAGI. The ends were cut back, 3 bases at V and 0 bases at J, with 9 bases in the middle. The CDR3 loop is CASSYRRSSYNEQFF. DNA for the CDR3: TGTGCCAGCAGTTATCGGAGATCCTCCTACAATGAGCAGTTCTTC.

The chain joins TRBV25-1 to TRBJ2-1; no clear D gene. There are 12 residues in the CDR3. Per germline, CDR1 MGHDK and CDR2 SYGVNS. V dropped 3 bases and J dropped 12 bases, with 12 bases sitting between them. CDR3 bases: TGTGCCAGCAGTGAGTCCGGGTTAAGGCAGTTCTTC. Amino acid sequence: CASSESGLRQFF.

The V call is TRBV9, the J call TRBJ2-7; 10 bases fit TRBD1. The CDR3 covers 14 residues. Germline values: CDR1 SGDLS, CDR2 YYNGEE. The junction had 8 bases not matched to a gene; V was cut back by 4 bases and J by 7 bases. CDR3 protein: CASSNRQGAGEQYF. The CDR3 DNA reads as TGTGCCAGCAGCAATAGACAGGGGGCGGGGGAGCAGTACTTC.

The rearrangement joins TRBV11-3 to TRBJ1-3; D not certain. V lost 5 bases to trimming and J lost 0 bases, with 14 bases between them. Germline CDR1 SGHNT, CDR2 YENEEA. This CDR3 has 16 amino acids. This CDR3 is CASSRRGSDSGNTIYF. Here the CDR3 DNA reads TGTGCCAGCAGCCGAAGAGGATCTGACTCTGGAAACACCATATATTTT.

V usage is TRBV21-1 and J usage is TRBJ2-1; TRBD2, as called in the table, went unchecked against the DNA. TRBV21-1 is an annotated pseudogene. The CDR3 is 14 amino acids. The CDR3 sequence: CASPIAGGLNEQFF. Here the CDR3 DNA reads TGTGCCAGCCCCATAGCGGGGGGGCTCAATGAGCAGTTCTTC.

This clone has a handful of counts. The rearrangement links TRBV9 to TRBJ2-5, with D perhaps TRBD2 (6 bases). CDR3 size: 15 residues. Trimming took 6 bases from V and 5 from J, leaving 20 bases between them. Per the germline V gene, CDR1 is SGDLS and CDR2 is YYNGEE. The CDR3 DNA reads TGTGCCAGCAACCCAAGCGGAGGACTAAAGGAGACCCAGTACTTC. This encodes CASNPSGGLKETQYF.

This clone turned up a few times. The genes are TRBV9 and TRBJ2-2, with D tentatively TRBD2 (7 bases). The CDR3 covers 16 residues. Trimming shortened V by 3 bases and J by 10 bases, and 22 bases separated the two germline ends. Germline lookup yields CDR1 SGDLS and CDR2 YYNGEE. CDR3 region: CASSAPDRGAPPELFF. The DNA for the CDR3 is TGTGCCAGCAGCGCCCCGGACCGGGGGGCGCCTCCGGAGCTGTTTTTT. The variable domain in full, completed from reference TRBV9 and TRBJ2-2, reads DSGVTQTPKHLITATGQRVTLRCSPRSGDLSVYWYQQSLDQGLQFLIQYYNGEERAKGNILERFSAQQFPDLHSELNLSSLELGDSALYFCASSAPDRGAPPELFFGEGSRLTVL.

V is TRBV9 and J is TRBJ2-2; TRBD2 aligns across 10 bases. The CDR3 loop spans 17 amino acids. V was pared by 4 bases and J by 2 bases, with 8 bases of the junction left unmatched. The germline V gene encodes CDR1 SGDLS and CDR2 YYNGEE. Written as DNA, the CDR3 is TGTGCCAGCAGCCTTATAGCTAGCGGGGGCAACACCGGGGAGCTGTTTTTT. It translates to CASSLIASGGNTGELFF.

This chain joins TRBV5-1 and TRBJ2-3; 8 nucleotides agree with TRBD2. V lost 0 bases to trimming and J lost 5 bases; unmatched junction nucleotides: 2. The length of the CDR3 is 14 residues. The V gene's germline CDR1 is SGHRS and CDR2 YFSETQ. The CDR3 bases are TGCGCCAGCAGCTTGGCCCGGGAGGGAGATACGCAGTATTTT. Translation gives CASSLAREGDTQYF. The full variable domain, its missing parts supplied by reference TRBV5-1 and TRBJ2-3, is KAGVTQTPRYLIKTRGQQVTLSCSPISGHRSVSWYQQTPGQGLQFLFEYFSETQRNKGNFPGRFSGRQFSNSRSEMNVSTLELGDSALYLCASSLAREGDTQYFGPGTRLTVL.

The CDR3 spells CASSSPGRGGSYNEQFF. The CDR3 DNA reads TGTGCCAGCAGCTCCCCAGGGCGGGGAGGGTCCTACAATGAGCAGTTCTTC. The chain is built from TRBV7-9 and TRBJ2-1; TRBD2 matches 7 bases. Trimming cost V 4 bases and J 1 base; bases outside gene matches: 10. Germline V gives CDR1 SEHNR, CDR2 FQNEAQ (reference sequence). This CDR3 is 17 amino acids long.

The genes are TRBV5-1 and TRBJ1-2; TRBD1 agrees at 9 bases. The CDR3 spans 14 residues. CDR1 is SGHRS, CDR2 YFSETQ, per germline. Trimming cost V 7 bases and J 6 bases; bases outside gene matches: 10. The CDR3 reads CASGPGQGTDGYTF. CDR3 DNA: TGCGCCAGCGGCCCGGGACAGGGTACTGATGGCTACACCTTC.

The chain combines TRBV4-1 with TRBJ2-1; TRBD2 is a possible D gene (6 bases). Germline V gene sequence: CDR1 MGHRA, CDR2 YSYEKL. The V end lost 4 bases, the J end lost 5 bases, and 15 bases lay between the germline ends. This CDR3 spans 15 amino acids. The CDR3 DNA follows: TGCGCCAGCAGCCGGGCGGGGCCGCCTGACAATGAGCAGTTCTTC. As protein: CASSRAGPPDNEQFF.

This clone was counted between two and nine times. The chain employs TRBV5-5 and TRBJ1-2; 9 nucleotides match TRBD1. The V gene end was trimmed by 4 bases and the J gene end by 7 bases; junction bases not matched to a gene: 14. The germline CDR1 and CDR2 sequences are SGHKS and YYEKEE (reference sequence). CDR3 length equals 16 residues. The CDR3 sequence: CASSRMGTGQASGYTF. CDR3 in DNA: TGTGCCAGCAGCCGAATGGGGACAGGGCAGGCGTCTGGCTACACCTTC.

The V and J genes are TRBV7-9 and TRBJ2-3; 8 bases map to TRBD1. Germline CDR1 and CDR2: SEHNR and FQNEAQ (reference sequence). CDR3 length equals 16 residues. V shed 0 bases and J 3 bases; nucleotides not matched to a gene: 5. The CDR3 reads CASSLAQGAATDTQYF. The DNA for the CDR3 is TGTGCCAGCAGCTTAGCGCAGGGGGCGGCAACAGATACGCAGTATTTT.